The present TCR beta chain was sequenced within a study of blood T cell repertoires in COVID-19. Study details: The origin of the acute and convalescent COVID-19 samples was the United States, Italy and Spain.

In the authors' workflow: Amplified reference gene primers provided the basis for estimating nucleated cell counts. The method was immunoSEQ multiplex PCR; TCRdb's version includes in-frame clones alone and lacks a portion of them. D and trimming come from the DNA, and the V and J calls and clone size come from that table. Here the sample spans about 430,000 clones, nearly 90% being singletons. CDR1 is SEHNR and CDR2 is FQNEAQ in the germline V gene (reference sequence). V lost 5 bases to trimming and J lost 0 bases, with 10 bases between them. CDR3 size: 15 residues. The V gene is TRBV7-9, the J gene TRBJ1-4; tentative D call: TRBD1 (6 bases). Specimen: PBMCs or T cells enriched from blood (not recorded which). This clonotype was obtained from a woman younger than 35 who had been exposed to COVID-19. The CDR3 spells CASSPGVATNEKLFF. In nucleotides, the CDR3 is TGTGCCAGCAGCCCAGGGGTTGCAACTAATGAAAAACTGTTTTTT. The whole variable domain, remainder taken from reference TRBV7-9 and TRBJ1-4, is DTGVSQNPRHKITKRGQNVTFRCDPISEHNRLYWYRQTLGQGPEFLTYFQNEAQLEKSRLLSDRFSAERPKGSFSTLEIQRTEQGDSAMYLCASSPGVATNEKLFFGSGTQLSVL.